These T cell receptor beta chains were read from a single sample in a study of T cell changes during pregnancy in multiple sclerosis. Here immunoSEQ multiplex PCR was the method, and the copy in TCRdb shows in-frame clones only, minus some. The data show about 46,000 clones, 75% to 95% seen once. The sequencing used CD8+ T cells from peripheral blood mononuclear cells, collected after pregnancy. All receptors derive from a female donor with multiple sclerosis, enrolled in a pregnancy study. The CDR3 runs from the conserved cysteine through the conserved F or W. The D gene is left open where the match is weak. The size of a clone is reported for some rows only, either as once, few or many, or as a class for expanded clones.

clone size	V gene	J gene	D gene	CDR3 DNA	CDR3 protein
NA	TRBV27	TRBJ1-1	NA	TGTGCCAGCAGTTTATCGGGCCCCACAGGGTTCCCACGCCTGAACACTGAAGCTTTCTTT	CASSLSGPTGFPRLNTEAFF
once	TRBV5-1	TRBJ2-1	NA	TGCGCCAGCAGCTTCAGGGGCGGGGGCAATGAGCAGTTCTTC	CASSFRGGGNEQFF
many	TRBV9	TRBJ2-2	NA	TGTGCCAGCAGCCGCTCATACTTTCCTTCCGGGGGGAACACCGGGGAGCTGTTTTTT	CASSRSYFPSGGNTGELFF
NA	TRBV19	TRBJ2-1	NA	TGTGCCAGTAGTCTCCGGGACAACTACAATGAGCAGTTCTTC	CASSLRDNYNEQFF
NA	TRBV6-6	TRBJ1-2	NA	TGTGCCAGCAGTGTGATGGGGGGGAACTCTAACTATGGCTACACCTTC	CASSVMGGNSNYGYTF
NA	TRBV4-3	TRBJ2-2	NA	TGCGCCAGCAGCCAAGATCCCACGAACACCGGGGAGCTGTTTTTT	CASSQDPTNTGELFF
NA	TRBV30	TRBJ1-1	TRBD1	TGCGGACAGGGGGCGAACACTGAAGCTTTCTTT	CGQGANTEAFF
NA	TRBV5-5	TRBJ1-1	NA	TGTGCCAGCAGCTGGGAAAGAGGGACTGAAGCTTTCTTT	CASSWERGTEAFF
once	TRBV11-3	TRBJ1-1	NA	TGTGCCAGCAGCTTAGGAGACACTGAAGCTTTCTTT	CASSLGDTEAFF
NA	TRBV4-2	TRBJ2-1	TRBD2	TGTGCCAGCAGCCCTCGACTAGCAGCTGAGCAGTTCTTC	CASSPRLAAEQFF
NA	TRBV7-3	TRBJ1-1	NA	TGTGCCAGCAGCTTCCAGGGGATCGCTGAAGCTTTCTTT	CASSFQGIAEAFF
NA	TRBV10-1	TRBJ2-7	NA	TGCGCCAGCAGTGACAGAGATGCAGGGCCATTACACGAGCAGTACTTC	CASSDRDAGPLHEQYF
once	TRBV23-1	TRBJ2-2	TRBD2	TGCGCCAGCAGTCACGGACTAGCGGGGCCGAACACCGGGGAGCTGTTTTTT	CASSHGLAGPNTGELFF
NA	TRBV19	TRBJ2-1	TRBD1	TGTGCCAGTTCCTGGACAGGTACGGTCAATGAGCAGTTCTTC	CASSWTGTVNEQFF
NA	TRBV19	TRBJ2-7	NA	TGTGCCAGCTCCGCTGGCCACAACTACGAGCAGTACTTC	CASSAGHNYEQYF
once	TRBV7-6	TRBJ2-7	NA	TGTGCCAGCAGTACCCCGATAGGAGCATCCTACGAGCAGTACTTC	CASSTPIGASYEQYF
few	TRBV4-1	TRBJ1-2	NA	TGCGCCAGCAGCCAAGAACACGCTAACTATGGCTACACCTTC	CASSQEHANYGYTF
NA	TRBV7-6	TRBJ2-7	NA	TGTGCCAGCAGCTTAGGGGGGGGCAGCTCCTACGAGCAGTACTTC	CASSLGGGSSYEQYF
NA	TRBV23-1	TRBJ2-5	NA	TGCGCCCGCCGGCAGGACAGTCAAGAGACCCAGTACTTC	CARRQDSQETQYF
NA	TRBV4-3	TRBJ1-3	NA	TGCGCCAGCAGCCAAGATGGGAGTTTCTCTGGAAACACCATATATTTT	CASSQDGSFSGNTIYF
NA	TRBV5-5	TRBJ2-1	TRBD2	TGTGCCAGCAGCGGTGGGACTAGCGTTAACAATGAGCAGTTCTTC	CASSGGTSVNNEQFF
NA	TRBV4-1	TRBJ1-2	NA	TGCGCCAGCAGCCAAGATCCCGGCGGCGCTAACTATGGCTACACCTTC	CASSQDPGGANYGYTF
NA	TRBV5-4	TRBJ2-5	TRBD2	TGTGCCAGCAGGCTTACGGGGGGACGAGAAGAGACCCAGTACTTC	CASRLTGGREETQYF
NA	TRBV9	TRBJ2-1	NA	TGTGCCAGCAGCGGGGCTAGCGCCTACAATGAGCAGTTCTTC	CASSGASAYNEQFF
NA	TRBV4-1	TRBJ2-1	TRBD2	TGCGCCAGCAGCCATAGACTAGCGGGGGCTGGGGATGAGCAGTTCTTC	CASSHRLAGAGDEQFF
NA	TRBV25-1	TRBJ2-7	TRBD2	TGTGCCAGACGTAGCGGGAGGTGCTACGAGCAGTACTTC	CARRSGRCYEQYF
NA	TRBV19	TRBJ1-1	NA	TGTGCCAGTAGTATTGCGATGAACACTGAAGCTTTCTTT	CASSIAMNTEAFF
once	TRBV6-5	TRBJ2-5	NA	TGTGCCAGCAGCTCAACGGTTTCTGACACGGAGACCCAGTACTTC	CASSSTVSDTETQYF
once	TRBV4-3	TRBJ2-1	TRBD2	TGCGCCAGCAGCCCCGACGGGGCTAGCGGTATGAATGAGCAGTTCTTC	CASSPDGASGMNEQFF
NA	TRBV7-8	TRBJ2-5	TRBD1	TGTGCCAGCAGCTCTCCAAAGGGGACAGGGCCGCCGAAGACCCAGTACTTC	CASSSPKGTGPPKTQYF
NA	TRBV14	TRBJ1-3	NA	TGTGCCAGCAGCCCCGGACGGGGCTCTGGAAACACCATATATTTT	CASSPGRGSGNTIYF
NA	TRBV7-9	TRBJ2-7	TRBD2	TGTGCCAGCAGTTTTTCTCGACTAGCGGGGAGAGCCTACGAGCAGTACTTC	CASSFSRLAGRAYEQYF
NA	TRBV10-2	TRBJ2-6	NA	TGCGCCAGCAGTGAGTCGGGCAGCTTTTCTGGGGCCAACGTCCTGACTTTC	CASSESGSFSGANVLTF
NA	TRBV11-2	TRBJ2-7	TRBD1	TGTGCCAGCAGCTTAACCGGGACAGGAGACTACGAGCAGTACTTC	CASSLTGTGDYEQYF
NA	TRBV5-6	TRBJ2-7	NA	TGTGCCAGCAGCTTGGGGCAGGGGTTCTACGAGCAGTACTTC	CASSLGQGFYEQYF
NA	TRBV7-9	TRBJ1-1	TRBD1	TGTGCCAGCAGGGAAACAGGGGGGGGAAGGAACACTGAAGCTTTCTTT	CASRETGGGRNTEAFF
NA	TRBV11-2	TRBJ1-4	NA	TGTGCCAGCAGCTTCCGAGGGAGAGGAGAAAAACTGTTTTTT	CASSFRGRGEKLFF
NA	TRBV4-1	TRBJ2-3	NA	TGCGCCAGCAGCCAAGAAGGGGCAAAAACGCAGTATTTT	CASSQEGAKTQYF
NA	TRBV27	TRBJ2-1	TRBD2	TGTGCCAGCAGTGACGGGACTAGCTCCTACAATGAGCAGTTCTTC	CASSDGTSSYNEQFF
NA	TRBV25-1	TRBJ1-5	TRBD1	TGTGCCAGCAGTGAATCTGTTAAGGGACAGATAAATCAGCCCCAGCATTTT	CASSESVKGQINQPQHF
NA	TRBV9	TRBJ2-3	NA	TGTGCCAGCAGCGGGCAGGGGGGTACGCAGTATTTT	CASSGQGGTQYF
NA	TRBV5-6	TRBJ2-5	NA	TGTGCCAGCAGCTTGGCGGGGGGCCTCGGCAAAGAGACCCAGTACTTC	CASSLAGGLGKETQYF
NA	TRBV19	TRBJ1-1	NA	TGTGCCAGTAGTATGTCTATAGGAGGAAACACTGAAGCTTTCTTT	CASSMSIGGNTEAFF
NA	TRBV7-6	TRBJ1-1	TRBD1	TGTGCCAGCAGCTTAGGCGACAGGGATTTTATGAACACTGAAGCTTTCTTT	CASSLGDRDFMNTEAFF
once	TRBV4-3	TRBJ2-5	TRBD2	TGCGCCAGCAGCCAAAGCCTAGCGGTCAAAGAGACCCAGTACTTC	CASSQSLAVKETQYF
NA	TRBV2	TRBJ1-4	TRBD1	TGTGCCAGCAGGGCCGGACAGGGACCTAATGAAAAACTGTTTTTT	CASRAGQGPNEKLFF
NA	TRBV19	TRBJ1-3	TRBD1	TGTGCCAGTAACCCAGGGGGATTTGGAAACACCATATATTTT	CASNPGGFGNTIYF
NA	TRBV5-4	TRBJ2-5	NA	TGTGCCAGCAGCTTGACAGGGGAGACCCAGTACTTC	CASSLTGETQYF
NA	TRBV6-5	TRBJ2-7	NA	TGTGCCAGCAGCCCCGGGGGAGGACGGTACGAGCAGTACTTC	CASSPGGGRYEQYF